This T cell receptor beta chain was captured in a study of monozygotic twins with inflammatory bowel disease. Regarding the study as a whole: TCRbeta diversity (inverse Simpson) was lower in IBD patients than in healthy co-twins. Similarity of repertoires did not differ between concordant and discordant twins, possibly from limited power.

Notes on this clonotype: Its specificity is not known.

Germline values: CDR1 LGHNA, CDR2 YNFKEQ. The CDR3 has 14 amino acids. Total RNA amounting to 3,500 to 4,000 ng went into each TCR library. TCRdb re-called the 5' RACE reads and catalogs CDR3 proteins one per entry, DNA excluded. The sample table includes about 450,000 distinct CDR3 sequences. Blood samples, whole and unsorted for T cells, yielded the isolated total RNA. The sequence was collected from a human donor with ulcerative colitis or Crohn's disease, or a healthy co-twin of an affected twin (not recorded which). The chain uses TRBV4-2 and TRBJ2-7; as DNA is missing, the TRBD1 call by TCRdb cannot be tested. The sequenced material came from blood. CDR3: CASSPRDSNYEQYF.